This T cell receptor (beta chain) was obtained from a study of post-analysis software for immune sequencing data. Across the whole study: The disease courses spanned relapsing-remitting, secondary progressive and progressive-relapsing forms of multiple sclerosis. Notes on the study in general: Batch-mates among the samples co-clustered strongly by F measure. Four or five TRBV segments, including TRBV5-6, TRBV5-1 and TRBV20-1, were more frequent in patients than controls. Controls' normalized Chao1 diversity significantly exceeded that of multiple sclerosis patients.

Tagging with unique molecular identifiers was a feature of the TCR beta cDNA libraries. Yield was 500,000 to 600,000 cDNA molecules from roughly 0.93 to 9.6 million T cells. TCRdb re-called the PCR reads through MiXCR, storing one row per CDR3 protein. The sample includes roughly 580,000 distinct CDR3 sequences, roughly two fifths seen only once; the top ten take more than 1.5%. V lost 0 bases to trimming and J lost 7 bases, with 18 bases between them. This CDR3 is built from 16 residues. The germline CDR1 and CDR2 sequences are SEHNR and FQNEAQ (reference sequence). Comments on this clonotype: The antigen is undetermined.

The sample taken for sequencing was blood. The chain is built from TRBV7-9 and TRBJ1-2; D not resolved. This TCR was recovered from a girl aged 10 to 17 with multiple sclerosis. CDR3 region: CASSLAAFTNGSGYTF. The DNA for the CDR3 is TGTGCCAGCAGCTTAGCAGCCTTCACTAACGGTTCTGGCTACACCTTC.